The clone carrying this TCR beta chain was counted only a few times. Germline V gene lookup returns CDR1 MGHRA and CDR2 YSYEKL. This CDR3 comprises 14 residues. Trimming took off 2 bases at V and 1 base at J, with 8 bases between the two ends. The data were taken from a study of OX40 agonist ivuxolimab in advanced cancers. Profiled with immunoSEQ multiplex PCR; TCRdb holds only in-frame clones, not every one. The sample includes 20,000 to 25,000 clones, 85% to 90% seen only once; the top ten take roughly 10%. J is TRBJ1-1 and V is TRBV4-1, with a weak D call TRBD1 (5 bases). This specimen consisted of CD4+ or CD8+ T cells sorted from blood, obtained in a trial of the OX40 agonist ivuxolimab. This clonotype originated in an adult with an advanced solid tumor such as melanoma, head and neck, liver or kidney cancer. The CDR3 is CASSQLTGNTEAFF. CDR3 DNA: TGCGCCAGCAGCCAACTAACAGGGAACACTGAAGCTTTCTTT.